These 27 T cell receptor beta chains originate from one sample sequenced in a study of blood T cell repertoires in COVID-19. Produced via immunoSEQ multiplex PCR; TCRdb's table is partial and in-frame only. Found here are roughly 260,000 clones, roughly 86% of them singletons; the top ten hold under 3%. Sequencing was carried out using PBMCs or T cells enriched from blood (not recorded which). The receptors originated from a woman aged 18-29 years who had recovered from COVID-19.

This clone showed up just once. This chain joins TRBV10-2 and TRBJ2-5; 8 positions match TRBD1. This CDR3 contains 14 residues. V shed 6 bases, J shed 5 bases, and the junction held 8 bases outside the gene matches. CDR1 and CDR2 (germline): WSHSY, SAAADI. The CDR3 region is CASSLTGVKETQYF. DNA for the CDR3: TGCGCCAGCAGCTTGACAGGGGTTAAGGAGACCCAGTACTTC.

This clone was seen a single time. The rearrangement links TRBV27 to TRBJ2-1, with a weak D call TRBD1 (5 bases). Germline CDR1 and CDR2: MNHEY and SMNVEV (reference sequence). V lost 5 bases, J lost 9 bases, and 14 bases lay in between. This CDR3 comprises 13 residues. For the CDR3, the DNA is TGTGCCAGCAGTGTGTCCAGGGTGAGTGAGCAGTTCTTC. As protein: CASSVSRVSEQFF.

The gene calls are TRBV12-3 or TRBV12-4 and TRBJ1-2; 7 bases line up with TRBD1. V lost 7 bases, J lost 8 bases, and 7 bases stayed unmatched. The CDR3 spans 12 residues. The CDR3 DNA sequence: TGTGCCAGCACTTCTGACAGGGACGGCTACACCTTC. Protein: CASTSDRDGYTF.

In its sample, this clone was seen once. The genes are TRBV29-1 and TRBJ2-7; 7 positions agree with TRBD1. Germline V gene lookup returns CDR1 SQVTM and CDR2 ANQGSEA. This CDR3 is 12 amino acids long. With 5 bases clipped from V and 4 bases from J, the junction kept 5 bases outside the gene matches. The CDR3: CSVLRQGYEQYF. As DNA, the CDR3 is TGCAGCGTTCTTAGACAGGGTTACGAGCAGTACTTC.

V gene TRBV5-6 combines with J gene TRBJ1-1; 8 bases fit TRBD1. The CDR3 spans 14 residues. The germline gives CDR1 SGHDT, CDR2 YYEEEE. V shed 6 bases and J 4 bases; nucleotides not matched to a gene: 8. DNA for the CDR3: TGTGCCAGCACCCCGGACAGGGCTGTCACTGAAGCTTTCTTT. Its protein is CASTPDRAVTEAFF.

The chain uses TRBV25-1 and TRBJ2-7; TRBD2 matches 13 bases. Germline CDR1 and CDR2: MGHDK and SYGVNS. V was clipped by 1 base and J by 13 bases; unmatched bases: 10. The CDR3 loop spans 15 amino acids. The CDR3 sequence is CASSESLGLAGSLYF. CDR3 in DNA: TGTGCCAGCAGTGAATCTCTGGGACTAGCGGGAAGTCTATACTTC.

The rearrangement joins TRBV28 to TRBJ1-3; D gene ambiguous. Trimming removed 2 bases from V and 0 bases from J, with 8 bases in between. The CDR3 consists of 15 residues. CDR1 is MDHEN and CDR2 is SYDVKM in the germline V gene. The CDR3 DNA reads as TGTGCCAGCAGTTTAACGGGTTACTCTGGAAACACCATATATTTT. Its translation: CASSLTGYSGNTIYF.

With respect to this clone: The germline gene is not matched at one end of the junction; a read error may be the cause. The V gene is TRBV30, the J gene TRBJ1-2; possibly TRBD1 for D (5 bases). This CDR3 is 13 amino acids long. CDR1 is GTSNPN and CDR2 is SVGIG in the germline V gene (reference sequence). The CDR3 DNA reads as TGTGCCTGGAGTGTAATGGGCTCACGAGACAGAGGCTTC. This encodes CAWSVMGSRDRGF.

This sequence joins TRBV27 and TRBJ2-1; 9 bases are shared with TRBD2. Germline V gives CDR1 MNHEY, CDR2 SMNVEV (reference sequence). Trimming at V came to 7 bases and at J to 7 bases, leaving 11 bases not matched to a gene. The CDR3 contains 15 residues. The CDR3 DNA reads TGTGCCAGCACTTGGGCGGGAGGGCCGGGGAATGAGCAGTTCTTC. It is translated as CASTWAGGPGNEQFF.

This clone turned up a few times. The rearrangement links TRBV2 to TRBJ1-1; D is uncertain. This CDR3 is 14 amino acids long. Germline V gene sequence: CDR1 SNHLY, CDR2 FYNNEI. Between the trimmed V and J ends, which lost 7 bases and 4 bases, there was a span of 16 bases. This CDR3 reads CASTEPGAATEAFF. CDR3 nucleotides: TGTGCCAGCACCGAACCGGGAGCCGCCACTGAAGCTTTCTTT.

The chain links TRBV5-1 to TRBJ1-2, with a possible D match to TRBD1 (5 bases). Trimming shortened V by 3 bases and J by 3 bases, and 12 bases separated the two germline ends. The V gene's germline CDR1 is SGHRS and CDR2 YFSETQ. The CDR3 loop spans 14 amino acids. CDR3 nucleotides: TGCGCCAGCAGCTCGTTGGAAGGGGACTATGGCTACACCTTC. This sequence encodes CASSSLEGDYGYTF.

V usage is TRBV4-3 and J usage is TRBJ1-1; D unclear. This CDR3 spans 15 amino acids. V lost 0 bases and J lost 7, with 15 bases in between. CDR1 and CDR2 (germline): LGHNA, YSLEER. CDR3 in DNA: TGCGCCAGCAGCCAAGATCGTAGGTGGGCAGGTGAAGCTTTCTTT. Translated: CASSQDRRWAGEAFF.

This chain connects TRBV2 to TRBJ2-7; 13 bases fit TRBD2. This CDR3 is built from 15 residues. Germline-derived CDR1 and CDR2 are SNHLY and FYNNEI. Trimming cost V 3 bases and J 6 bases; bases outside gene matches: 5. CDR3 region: CASSDRTSGSREQYF. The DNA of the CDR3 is TGTGCCAGCAGTGATCGGACTAGCGGGAGTCGCGAGCAGTACTTC.

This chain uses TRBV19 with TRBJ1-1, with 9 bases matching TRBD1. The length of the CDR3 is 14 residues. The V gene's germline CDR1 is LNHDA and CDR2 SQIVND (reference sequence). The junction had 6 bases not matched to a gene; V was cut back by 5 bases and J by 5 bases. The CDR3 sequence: CASSHGTGNTEAFF. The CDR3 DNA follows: TGTGCCAGTAGTCACGGGACAGGGAATACTGAAGCTTTCTTT.

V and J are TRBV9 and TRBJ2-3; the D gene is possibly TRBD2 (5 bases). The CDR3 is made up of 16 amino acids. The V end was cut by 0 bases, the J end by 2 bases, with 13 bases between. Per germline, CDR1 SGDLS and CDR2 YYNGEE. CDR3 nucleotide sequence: TGTGCCAGCAGCGTAGGGCCAGCGGCTTTCACAGATACGCAGTATTTT. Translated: CASSVGPAAFTDTQYF.

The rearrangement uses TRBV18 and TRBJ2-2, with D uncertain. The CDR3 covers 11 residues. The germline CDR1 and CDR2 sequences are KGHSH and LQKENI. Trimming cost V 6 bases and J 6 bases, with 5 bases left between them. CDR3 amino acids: CASSPSGELFF. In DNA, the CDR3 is TGTGCCAGCTCCCCCTCCGGGGAGCTGTTTTTT.

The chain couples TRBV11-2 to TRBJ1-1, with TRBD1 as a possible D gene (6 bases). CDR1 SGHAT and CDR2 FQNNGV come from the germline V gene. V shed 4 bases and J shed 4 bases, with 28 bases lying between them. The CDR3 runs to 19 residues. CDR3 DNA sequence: TGTGCCAGCAGCTCGGAAGACACAGGGCAAATCGATCCGGGCACTGAAGCTTTCTTT. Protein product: CASSSEDTGQIDPGTEAFF.

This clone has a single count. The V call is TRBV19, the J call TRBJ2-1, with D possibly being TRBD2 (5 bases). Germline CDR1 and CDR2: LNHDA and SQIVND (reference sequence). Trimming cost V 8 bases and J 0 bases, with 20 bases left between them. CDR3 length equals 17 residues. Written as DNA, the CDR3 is TGTGCCAGTTCTGAGACTATTAAAGGACGCTCCTACAATGAGCAGTTCTTC. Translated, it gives CASSETIKGRSYNEQFF.

The CDR3 nucleotides are TGCGCCAGCAAGCCCCACACGGGGGACGATCAGCCCCAGCATTTT. This gives the protein CASKPHTGDDQPQHF. The rearrangement uses TRBV23-1 and TRBJ1-5, with D possibly matching TRBD1 (5 bases). TRBV23-1 is labeled an ORF, and its function is uncertain. The V and J ends lost 7 bases and 5 bases respectively, with 18 bases between them. CDR3 length equals 15 residues.

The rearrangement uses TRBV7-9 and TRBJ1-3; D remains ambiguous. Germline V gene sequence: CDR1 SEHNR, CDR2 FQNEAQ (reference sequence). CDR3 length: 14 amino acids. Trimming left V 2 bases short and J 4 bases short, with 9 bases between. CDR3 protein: CASSLLNLGNTIYF. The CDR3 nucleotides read TGTGCCAGCAGCTTACTCAATCTAGGAAACACCATATATTTT.

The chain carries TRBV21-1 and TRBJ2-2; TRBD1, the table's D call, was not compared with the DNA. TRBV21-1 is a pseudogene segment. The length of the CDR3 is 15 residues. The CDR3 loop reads CASRTDRRSTGELFF. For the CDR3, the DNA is TGTGCCAGCAGAACCGACAGGCGATCCACCGGGGAGCTGTTTTTT.

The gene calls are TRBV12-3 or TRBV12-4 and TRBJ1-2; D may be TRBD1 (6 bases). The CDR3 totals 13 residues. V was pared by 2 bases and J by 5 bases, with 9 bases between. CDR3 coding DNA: TGTGCCAGCAGTTTATGGGGGCAATATGGCTACACCTTC. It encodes CASSLWGQYGYTF.

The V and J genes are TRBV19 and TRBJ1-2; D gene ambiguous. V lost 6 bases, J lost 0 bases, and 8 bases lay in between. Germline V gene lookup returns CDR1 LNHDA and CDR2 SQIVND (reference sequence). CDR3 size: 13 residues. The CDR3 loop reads CASRWSANYGYTF. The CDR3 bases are TGTGCCAGTAGATGGTCAGCTAACTATGGCTACACCTTC. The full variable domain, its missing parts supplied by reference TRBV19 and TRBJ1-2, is DGGITQSPKYLFRKEGQNVTLSCEQNLNHDAMYWYRQDPGQGLRLIYYSQIVNDFQKGDIAEGYSVSREKKESFPLTVTSAQKNPTAFYLCASRWSANYGYTFGSGTRLTVV.

In nucleotides, the CDR3 is TGTGCCACCAGCCGTTCTAGCGGGAGCTCCTACGAGCAGTACTTC. It yields the protein CATSRSSGSSYEQYF. This chain links TRBV15 with TRBJ2-7; 10 bases fit TRBD2. Germline V gene data show CDR1 as LNHNV and CDR2 as YYDKDF (reference sequence). This CDR3 is built from 15 residues. J gave up 0 bases and V 5 bases, and 4 bases lay outside the gene matches. Using reference TRBV15 and TRBJ2-7 for the parts outside the CDR3, the full variable domain is DAMVIQNPRYQVTQFGKPVTLSCSQTLNHNVMYWYQQKSSQAPKLLFHYYDKDFNNEADTPDNFQSRRPNTSFCFLDIRSPGLGDTAMYLCATSRSSGSSYEQYFGPGTRLTVT.

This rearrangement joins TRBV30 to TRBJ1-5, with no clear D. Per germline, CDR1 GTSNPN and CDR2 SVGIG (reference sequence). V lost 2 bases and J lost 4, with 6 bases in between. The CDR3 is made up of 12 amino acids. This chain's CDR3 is CAWSSLNQPQHF. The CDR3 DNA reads TGTGCCTGGAGTAGCTTGAATCAGCCCCAGCATTTT.

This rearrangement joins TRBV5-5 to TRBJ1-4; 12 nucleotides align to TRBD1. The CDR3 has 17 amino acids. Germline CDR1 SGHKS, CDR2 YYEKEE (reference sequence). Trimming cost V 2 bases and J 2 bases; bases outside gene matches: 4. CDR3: CASSFRDRGQTNEKLFF. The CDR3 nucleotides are TGTGCCAGCAGCTTCCGGGACAGGGGGCAGACTAATGAAAAACTGTTTTTT. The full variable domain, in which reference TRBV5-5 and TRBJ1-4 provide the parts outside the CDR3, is DAGVTQSPTHLIKTRGQQVTLRCSPISGHKSVSWYQQVLGQGPQFIFQYYEKEERGRGNFPDRFSARQFPNYSSELNVNALLLGDSALYLCASSFRDRGQTNEKLFFGSGTQLSVL.

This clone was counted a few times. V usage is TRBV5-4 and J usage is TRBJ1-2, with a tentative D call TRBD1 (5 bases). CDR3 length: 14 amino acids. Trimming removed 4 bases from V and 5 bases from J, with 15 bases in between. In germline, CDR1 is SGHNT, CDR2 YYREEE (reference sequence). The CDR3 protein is CASSPDSGGYGYTF. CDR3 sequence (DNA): TGTGCCAGCAGCCCCGACAGTGGTGGATATGGCTACACCTTC.